The clone carrying this T cell receptor beta chain was found a few times. After removal of 6 bases from V and 2 bases from J, the junction contained 8 bases not matched to a gene. Per germline, CDR1 MNHEY and CDR2 SVGAGI. The CDR3 loop spans 15 amino acids. Study processing details: Per-sample TCR counts ranged from about 20,000 to 700,000, median around 96,000. TCRdb ran MiXCR on the RACE reads and lists one entry per CDR3 protein. The authors' filters were not applied to this entry. The sample records about 42,000 distinct CDR3 sequences, around 8.9% being singletons. The sample originates from a study of human T cells and chemical hapten exposure. Time point of the sample: patch test 2, 6 weeks after DPC sensitization. Treatment specified: therapeutic diphenylcyclopropenone sensitization with weekly scalp DPC.

The sequence was obtained from a woman in her thirties or forties with alopecia areata. Some clones in this sample may be carry-over from other donors' samples. The chain couples TRBV6-5 to TRBJ2-3; 7 bases are shared with TRBD2. The source material was whole blood, sampled in connection with sensitization to the hapten diphenylcyclopropenone (DPC). CDR3 loop: CASREAGTNTDTQYF. The CDR3 nucleotides read TGTGCCAGCAGGGAAGCGGGGACGAACACAGATACGCAGTATTTT.